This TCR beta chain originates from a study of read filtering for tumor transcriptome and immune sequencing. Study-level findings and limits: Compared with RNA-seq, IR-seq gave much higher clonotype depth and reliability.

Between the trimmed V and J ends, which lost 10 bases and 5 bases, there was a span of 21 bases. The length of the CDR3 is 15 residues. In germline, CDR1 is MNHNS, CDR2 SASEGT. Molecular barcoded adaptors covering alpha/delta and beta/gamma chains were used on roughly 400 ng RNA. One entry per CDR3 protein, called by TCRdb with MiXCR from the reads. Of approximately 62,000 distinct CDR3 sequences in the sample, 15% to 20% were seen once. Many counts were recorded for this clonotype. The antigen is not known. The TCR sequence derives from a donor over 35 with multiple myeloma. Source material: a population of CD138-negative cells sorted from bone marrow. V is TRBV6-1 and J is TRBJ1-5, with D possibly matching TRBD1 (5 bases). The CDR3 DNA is TGTGCCACCCTGATGGGGCGGGACCGGTATCAGCCCCAGCATTTT. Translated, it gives CATLMGRDRYQPQHF.